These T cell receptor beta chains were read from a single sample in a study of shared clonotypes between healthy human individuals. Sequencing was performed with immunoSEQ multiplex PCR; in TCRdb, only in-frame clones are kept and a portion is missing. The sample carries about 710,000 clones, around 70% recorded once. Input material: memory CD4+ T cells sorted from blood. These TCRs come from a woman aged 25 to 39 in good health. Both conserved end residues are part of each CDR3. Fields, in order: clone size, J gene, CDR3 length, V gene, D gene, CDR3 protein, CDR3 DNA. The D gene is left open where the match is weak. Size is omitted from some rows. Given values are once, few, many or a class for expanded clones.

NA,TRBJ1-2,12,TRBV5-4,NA,CASSAQLGGYTF,TGTGCCAGCAGCGCCCAGTTGGGGGGCTACACCTTC
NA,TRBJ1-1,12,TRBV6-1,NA,CASSEGYEKAFF,TGTGCCAGCAGTGAAGGGTACGAAAAAGCTTTCTTT
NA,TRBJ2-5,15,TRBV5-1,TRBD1,CASRLPKQGEETQYF,TGCGCCAGCCGCCTACCGAAGCAGGGGGAAGAGACCCAGTACTTC
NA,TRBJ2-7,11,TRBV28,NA,CASSGHYEQYF,TGTGCCAGCAGTGGCCACTACGAGCAGTACTTC
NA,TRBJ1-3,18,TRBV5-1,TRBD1,CASSLVPRTGVSGNTIYF,TGCGCCAGCAGCTTGGTGCCTAGGACAGGGGTATCCGGAAACACCATATATTTT
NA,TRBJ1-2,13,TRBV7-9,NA,CASSTGAGYGYTF,TGTGCCAGCAGCACGGGGGCAGGGTATGGCTACACCTTC
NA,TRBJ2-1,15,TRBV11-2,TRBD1,CASSLDRSFYNEQFF,TGTGCCAGCAGCTTGGACAGGAGCTTCTACAATGAGCAGTTCTTC
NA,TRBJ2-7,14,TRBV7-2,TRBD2,CASSTQRDAYEQYF,TGTGCCAGCAGCACCCAGCGGGATGCCTACGAGCAGTACTTC
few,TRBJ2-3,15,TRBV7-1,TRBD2,CASSYTSGRWDTQYF,TGTGCCAGCAGTTATACTAGCGGGAGATGGGATACGCAGTATTTT
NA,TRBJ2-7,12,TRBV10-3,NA,CAINPPRYEQYF,TGTGCCATCAACCCCCCGCGTTACGAGCAGTACTTC
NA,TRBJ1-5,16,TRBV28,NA,CASRAPQGSYNQPQHF,TGTGCCAGCAGGGCCCCCCAGGGGTCCTACAATCAGCCCCAGCATTTT
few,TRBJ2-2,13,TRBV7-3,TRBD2,CASSWREDGELFF,TGTGCCAGCAGCTGGCGGGAGGACGGGGAGCTGTTTTTT
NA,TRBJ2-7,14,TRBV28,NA,CASSFSRPPHEQYF,TGTGCCAGCAGTTTCTCTAGGCCGCCCCACGAGCAGTACTTC
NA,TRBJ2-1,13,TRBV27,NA,CASSSNPHNEQFF,TGTGCCAGCAGTTCCAACCCACACAATGAGCAGTTCTTC
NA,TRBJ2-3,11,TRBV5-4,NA,CASSTVHTQYF,TGTGCCAGCAGCACCGTTCATACGCAGTATTTT
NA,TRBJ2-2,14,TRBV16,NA,CASSQLGRTGELFF,TGTGCCAGCAGCCAATTGGGGCGGACCGGGGAGCTGTTTTTT
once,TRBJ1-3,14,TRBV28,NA,CASRASLSGNTIYF,TGTGCCAGCAGGGCTAGCCTCTCTGGAAACACCATATATTTT
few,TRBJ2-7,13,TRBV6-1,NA,CASSEAPTHEQYF,TGTGCCAGCAGTGAAGCGCCAACACACGAGCAGTACTTC
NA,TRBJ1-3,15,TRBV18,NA,CASSPDSFAGNTIYF,TGTGCCAGCTCACCAGACTCCTTCGCTGGAAACACCATATATTTT